One T cell receptor beta chain is described in this entry. Its antigen is undetermined. The data were obtained in a study of monozygotic twins with inflammatory bowel disease. General observations from the study: Patient repertoires may have gained variability from differing immunosuppressive treatments.

UMIs bearing a 6-nucleotide sample barcode were added through template switching. The cDNA of both the TCRalpha and TCRbeta chains was subjected to two nested PCRs of 16 and 9 cycles. TCRdb reanalyzed the 5' RACE reads, giving one entry per CDR3 protein sequence and no DNA. This sample's table has 300,000 to 400,000 distinct CDR3 sequences. Germline V gene lookup returns CDR1 GTSNPN and CDR2 SVGIG (reference sequence). The CDR3 has 15 amino acids. Isolation of total RNA was performed on whole blood, with no prior T cell sorting. This clonotype was obtained from a human donor with ulcerative colitis or Crohn's disease, or a healthy co-twin of an affected twin (not recorded which). This chain uses TRBV30 with TRBJ2-7; checking the TCRdb D call of TRBD2 is not possible without DNA. The sample taken for sequencing was blood. CDR3: CAWRGLAGLTYEQYF.